The T cell receptor beta chain described here comes from a study of CD8+CD57+ T cells in acquired aplastic anemia. Looking at the study overall: The study obtained an average of 3.2 ug of DNA from sorted CD4+ and CD8+ cells. Healthy donors gave approximately 9.8 million reads on average for CD4+ cells.

Study conclusions and caveats: Patients and healthy controls showed no significant CD8+ Simpson's diversity difference.

The CDR3 consists of 13 residues. V was shortened by 6 bases and J by 6 bases, with 14 bases between the two germline ends. Germline V CDR1 and CDR2: DFQATT, SNEGSKA (reference sequence). Worth noting for this clonotype: Its antigen is not known.

CDR3 and TCR beta VDJ profiling relied on a genomic DNA template. TCRdb ran MiXCR on the reads and lists one entry per CDR3 protein. The sample consists of 400,000 to 500,000 distinct CDR3 sequences, just under 70% of them appearing once. The origin of this receptor is a human donor in good health, serving as a control. The V call is TRBV20-1, the J call TRBJ1-4, with a possible D match to TRBD1 (5 bases). The specimen was sorted CD4+, CD8+, or CD8+CD57+ T cells (not recorded which) from PBMCs. CDR3 loop: CSAGDGGDEKLFF. CDR3 nucleotide sequence: TGCAGTGCCGGGGACGGAGGGGATGAAAAACTGTTTTTT.